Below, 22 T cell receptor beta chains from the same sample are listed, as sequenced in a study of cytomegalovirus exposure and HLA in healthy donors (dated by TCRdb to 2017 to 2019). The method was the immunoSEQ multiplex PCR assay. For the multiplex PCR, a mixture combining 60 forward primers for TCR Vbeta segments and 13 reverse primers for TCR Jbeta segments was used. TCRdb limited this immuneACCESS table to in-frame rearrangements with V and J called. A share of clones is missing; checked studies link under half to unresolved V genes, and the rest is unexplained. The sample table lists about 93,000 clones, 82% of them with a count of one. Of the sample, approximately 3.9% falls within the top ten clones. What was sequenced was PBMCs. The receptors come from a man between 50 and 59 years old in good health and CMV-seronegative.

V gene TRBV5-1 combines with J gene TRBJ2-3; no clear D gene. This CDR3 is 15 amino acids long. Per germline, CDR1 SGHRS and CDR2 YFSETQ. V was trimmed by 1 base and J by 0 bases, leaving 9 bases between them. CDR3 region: CASSLSLASTDTQYF. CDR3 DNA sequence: TGCGCCAGCAGCTTGAGCCTCGCTAGCACAGATACGCAGTATTTT.

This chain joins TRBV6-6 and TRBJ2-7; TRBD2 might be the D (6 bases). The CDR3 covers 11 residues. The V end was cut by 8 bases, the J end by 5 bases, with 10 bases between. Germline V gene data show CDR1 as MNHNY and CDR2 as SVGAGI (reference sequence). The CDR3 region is CASGGGNEQYF. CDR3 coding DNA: TGTGCCAGCGGGGGAGGTAACGAGCAGTACTTC.

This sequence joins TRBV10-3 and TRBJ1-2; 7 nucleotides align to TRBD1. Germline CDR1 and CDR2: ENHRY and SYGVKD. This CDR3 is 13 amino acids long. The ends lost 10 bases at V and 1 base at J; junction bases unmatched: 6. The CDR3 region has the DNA TGTGCCACCAGACAGGGTGGTAACTATGGCTACACCTTC. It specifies CATRQGGNYGYTF.

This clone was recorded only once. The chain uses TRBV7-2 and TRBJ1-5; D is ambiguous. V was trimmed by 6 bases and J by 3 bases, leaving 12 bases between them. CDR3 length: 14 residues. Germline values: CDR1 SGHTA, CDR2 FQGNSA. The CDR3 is CASSPDSFNQPQHF. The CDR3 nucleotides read TGTGCCAGCAGTCCCGACTCCTTCAATCAGCCCCAGCATTTT.

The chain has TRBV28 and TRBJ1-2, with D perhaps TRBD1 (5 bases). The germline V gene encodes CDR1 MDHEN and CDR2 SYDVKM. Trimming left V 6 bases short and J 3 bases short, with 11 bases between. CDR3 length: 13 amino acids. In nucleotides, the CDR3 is TGTGCCAGCAGCTTTTTGACAGACTATGGCTACACCTTC. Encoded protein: CASSFLTDYGYTF.

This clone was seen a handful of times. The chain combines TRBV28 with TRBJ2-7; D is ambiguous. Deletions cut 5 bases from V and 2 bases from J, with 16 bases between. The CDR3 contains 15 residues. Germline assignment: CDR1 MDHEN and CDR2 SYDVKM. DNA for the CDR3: TGTGCCAGCAGTCCCCCCGCAGGTACCACCTACGAGCAGTACTTC. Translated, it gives CASSPPAGTTYEQYF.

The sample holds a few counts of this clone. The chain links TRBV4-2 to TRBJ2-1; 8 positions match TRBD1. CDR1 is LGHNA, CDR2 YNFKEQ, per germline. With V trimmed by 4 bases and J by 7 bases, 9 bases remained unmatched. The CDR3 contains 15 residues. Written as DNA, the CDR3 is TGTGCCAGCAGCCCCTTGGGCCAGGGGGCGAATGAGCAGTTCTTC. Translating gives CASSPLGQGANEQFF.

As DNA, the CDR3 is TGTGCCAGCAGCTTCGAAGTATATAAGGGGGCGCCAAGCGAGCAGTACTTC. Its protein is CASSFEVYKGAPSEQYF. The genes are TRBV7-2 and TRBJ2-7; the match to TRBD1 covers 7 bases. Germline CDR1 SGHTA, CDR2 FQGNSA. The V and J ends lost 3 bases and 6 bases, in that order; junction bases with no gene match: 17. The CDR3 has 17 amino acids.

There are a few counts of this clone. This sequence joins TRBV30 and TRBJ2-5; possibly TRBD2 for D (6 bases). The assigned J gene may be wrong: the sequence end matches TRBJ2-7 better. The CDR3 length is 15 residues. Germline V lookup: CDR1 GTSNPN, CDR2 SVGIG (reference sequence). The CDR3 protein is CAWSVGTPGSYEQYF. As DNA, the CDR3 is TGTGCCTGGAGTGTAGGGACTCCGGGATCCTACGAGCAGTACTTC.

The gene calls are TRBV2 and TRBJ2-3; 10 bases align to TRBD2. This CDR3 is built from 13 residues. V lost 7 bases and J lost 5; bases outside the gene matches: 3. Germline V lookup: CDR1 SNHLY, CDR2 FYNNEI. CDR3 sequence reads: CASMGLAKDTQYF. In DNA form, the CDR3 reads TGTGCCAGCATGGGACTAGCGAAAGATACGCAGTATTTT.

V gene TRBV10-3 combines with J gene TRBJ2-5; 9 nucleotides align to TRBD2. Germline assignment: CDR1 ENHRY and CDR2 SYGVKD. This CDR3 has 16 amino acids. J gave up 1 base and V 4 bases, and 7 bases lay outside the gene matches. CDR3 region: CAISGGAGGGQETQYF. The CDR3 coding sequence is TGTGCCATCAGTGGGGGGGCGGGAGGGGGCCAAGAGACCCAGTACTTC.

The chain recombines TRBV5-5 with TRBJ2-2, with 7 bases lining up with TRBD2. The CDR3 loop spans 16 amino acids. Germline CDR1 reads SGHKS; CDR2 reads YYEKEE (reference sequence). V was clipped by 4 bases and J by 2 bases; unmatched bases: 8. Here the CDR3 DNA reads TGTGCCAGCAGCGTTCCCGGGAGGCCCAACACCGGGGAGCTGTTTTTT. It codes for CASSVPGRPNTGELFF.

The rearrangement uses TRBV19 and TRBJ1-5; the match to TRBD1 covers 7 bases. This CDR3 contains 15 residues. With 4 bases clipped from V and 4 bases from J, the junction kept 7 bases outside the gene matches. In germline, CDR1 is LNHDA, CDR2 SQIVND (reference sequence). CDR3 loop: CASSSRGQPNQPQHF. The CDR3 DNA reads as TGTGCCAGTAGTAGTAGGGGACAGCCAAATCAGCCCCAGCATTTT.

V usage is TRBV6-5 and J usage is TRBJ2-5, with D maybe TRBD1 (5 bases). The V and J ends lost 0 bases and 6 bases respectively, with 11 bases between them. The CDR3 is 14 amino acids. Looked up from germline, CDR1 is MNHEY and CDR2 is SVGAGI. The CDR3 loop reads CASSYSQGQQTQYF. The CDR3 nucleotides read TGTGCCAGCAGTTACTCGCAGGGTCAACAGACCCAGTACTTC.

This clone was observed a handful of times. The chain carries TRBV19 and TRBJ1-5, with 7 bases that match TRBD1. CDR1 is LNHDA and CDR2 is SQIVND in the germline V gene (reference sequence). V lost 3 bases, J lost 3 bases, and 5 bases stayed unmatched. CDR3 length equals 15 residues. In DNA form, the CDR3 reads TGTGCCAGTAGTATTGGACAGGCTCACAATCAGCCCCAGCATTTT. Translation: CASSIGQAHNQPQHF. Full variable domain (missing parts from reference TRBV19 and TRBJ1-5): DGGITQSPKYLFRKEGQNVTLSCEQNLNHDAMYWYRQDPGQGLRLIYYSQIVNDFQKGDIAEGYSVSREKKESFPLTVTSAQKNPTAFYLCASSIGQAHNQPQHFGDGTRLSIL.

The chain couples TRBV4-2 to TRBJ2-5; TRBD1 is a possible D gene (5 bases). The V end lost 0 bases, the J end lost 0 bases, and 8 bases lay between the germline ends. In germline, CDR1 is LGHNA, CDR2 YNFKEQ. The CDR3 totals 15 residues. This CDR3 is CASSQEPGNQETQYF. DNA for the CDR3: TGTGCCAGCAGCCAAGAGCCAGGGAACCAAGAGACCCAGTACTTC.

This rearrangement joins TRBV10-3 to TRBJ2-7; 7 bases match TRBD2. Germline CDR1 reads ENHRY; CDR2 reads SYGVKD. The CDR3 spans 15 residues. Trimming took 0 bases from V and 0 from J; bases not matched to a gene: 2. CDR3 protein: CAISESREGSYEQYF. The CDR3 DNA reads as TGTGCCATCAGTGAGTCGAGGGAGGGCTCCTACGAGCAGTACTTC.

The CDR3 loop reads CASVDRASEKLFF. In nucleotides, the CDR3 is TGTGCCAGCGTAGACAGGGCGAGCGAAAAACTGTTTTTT. V usage is TRBV28 and J usage is TRBJ1-4, with 7 bases lining up with TRBD1. Germline CDR1 reads MDHEN; CDR2 reads SYDVKM. V lost 8 bases to trimming and J lost 8 bases; unmatched junction nucleotides: 8. The CDR3 is made up of 13 amino acids.

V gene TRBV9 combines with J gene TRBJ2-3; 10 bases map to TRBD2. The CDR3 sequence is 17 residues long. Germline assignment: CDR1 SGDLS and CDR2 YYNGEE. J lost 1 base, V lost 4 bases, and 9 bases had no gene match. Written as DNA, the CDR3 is TGTGCCAGCAGCCCCTTTTCCGGGACTAGCGGCACAGATACGCAGTATTTT. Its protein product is CASSPFSGTSGTDTQYF.

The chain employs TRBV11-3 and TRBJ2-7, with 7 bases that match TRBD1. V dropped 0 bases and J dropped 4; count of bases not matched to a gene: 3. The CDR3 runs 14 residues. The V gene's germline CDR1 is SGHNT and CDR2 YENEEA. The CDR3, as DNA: TGTGCCAGCAGCTTAGAACCACAGGGGTACGAGCAGTACTTC. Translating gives CASSLEPQGYEQYF.

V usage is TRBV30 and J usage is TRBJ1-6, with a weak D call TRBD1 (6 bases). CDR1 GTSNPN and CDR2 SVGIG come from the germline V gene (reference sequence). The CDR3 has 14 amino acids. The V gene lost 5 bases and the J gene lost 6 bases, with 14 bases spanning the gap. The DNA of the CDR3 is TGTGCCTGGCTCCGAAGGGGGGGTAATTCACCCCTCCACTTT. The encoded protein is CAWLRRGGNSPLHF.

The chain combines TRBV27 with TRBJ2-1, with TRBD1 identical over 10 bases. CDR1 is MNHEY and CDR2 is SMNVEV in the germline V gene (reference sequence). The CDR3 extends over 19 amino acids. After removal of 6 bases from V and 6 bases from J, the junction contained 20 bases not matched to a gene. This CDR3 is CASRHHLSRDRGGGNEQFF. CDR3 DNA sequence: TGTGCCAGCAGACATCATCTGTCCCGGGACAGGGGAGGGGGCAATGAGCAGTTCTTC.